The source of this T cell receptor beta chain is a study of cytomegalovirus exposure and HLA in healthy donors. Germline V lookup: CDR1 KGHSH, CDR2 LQKENI. The V end was cut by 6 bases, the J end by 1 base, with 15 bases between. The CDR3 spans 15 residues. This clone was detected only once. Amplification used 60 Vbeta primers and 13 Jbeta primers. Clones were sequenced by immunoSEQ multiplex PCR, and TCRdb holds only the in-frame ones, with some missing. The repertoire holds 160,000 or so clones, about 85% seen once, with roughly 6.3% in the top ten. The chain employs TRBV18 and TRBJ2-5, with D possibly matching TRBD2 (5 bases). Sequenced: PBMCs. This clonotype was sampled from a male donor in good health and CMV-seropositive. The CDR3 nucleotides are TGTGCCAGCTCGTTGACGTCCGGGATCCAAGAGACCCAGTACTTC. It yields the protein CASSLTSGIQETQYF.